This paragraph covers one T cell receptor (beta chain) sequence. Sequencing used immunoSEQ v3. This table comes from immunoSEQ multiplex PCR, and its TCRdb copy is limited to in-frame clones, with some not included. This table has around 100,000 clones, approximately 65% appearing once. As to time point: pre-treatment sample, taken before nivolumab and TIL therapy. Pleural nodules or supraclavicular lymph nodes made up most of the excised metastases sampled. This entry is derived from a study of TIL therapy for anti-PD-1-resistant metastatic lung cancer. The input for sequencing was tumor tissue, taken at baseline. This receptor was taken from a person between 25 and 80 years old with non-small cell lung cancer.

This CDR3 is CASSASSEGSSYNEQFF. As DNA, the CDR3 is TGTGCCAGCAGCGCCTCCAGCGAGGGGAGCTCCTACAATGAGCAGTTCTTC. The chain recombines TRBV9 with TRBJ2-1; either TRBD1 or TRBD2 may supply D (5 bases each). There are 17 residues in the CDR3. Trimming took 3 bases from V and 0 from J, leaving 16 bases between them. Germline CDR1 and CDR2: SGDLS and YYNGEE.